This TCR beta chain originates from a study of identical twins. Study results and caveats: Alpha sequences that were out-of-frame and twin-shared showed an excess of low generation probability. Model-predicted out-of-frame TCR alpha sharing fell below observed values in monozygotic twins.

This clonotype was picked up a small number of times. Its antigen is not known. Using its own MiXCR run on the 5' RACE reads, TCRdb lists one record per CDR3 protein. The data contain about 250,000 distinct CDR3 sequences, around 15% of them seen just once; the ten biggest clones take up under 9.5%. The V gene lost 4 bases and the J gene lost 7 bases, with 17 bases spanning the gap. This CDR3 comprises 15 residues. Germline V CDR1 and CDR2: ENHRY, SYGVKD. The rearrangement links TRBV10-3 to TRBJ2-1; possible D gene TRBD1, 6 bases. What was sequenced was memory (CD45RO+) T cells sorted from blood. The clonotype was recovered from a woman under 30 in good health. CDR3: CAISAKGHIGNEQFF. CDR3 DNA: TGTGCCATCAGTGCAAAGGGACACATCGGAAATGAGCAGTTCTTC.